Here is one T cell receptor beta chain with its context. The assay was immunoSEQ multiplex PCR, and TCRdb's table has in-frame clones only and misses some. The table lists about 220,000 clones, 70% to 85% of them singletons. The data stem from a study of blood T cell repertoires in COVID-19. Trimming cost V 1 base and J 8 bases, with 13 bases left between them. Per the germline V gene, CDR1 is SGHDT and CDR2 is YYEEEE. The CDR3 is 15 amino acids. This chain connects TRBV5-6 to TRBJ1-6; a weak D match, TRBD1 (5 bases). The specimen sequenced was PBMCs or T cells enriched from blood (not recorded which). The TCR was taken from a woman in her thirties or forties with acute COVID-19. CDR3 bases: TGTGCCAGCAGCTTGTCGGGGGTCGGTGATTCACCCCTCCACTTT. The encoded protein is CASSLSGVGDSPLHF. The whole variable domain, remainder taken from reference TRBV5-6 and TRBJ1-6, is DAGVTQSPTHLIKTRGQQVTLRCSPKSGHDTVSWYQQALGQGPQFIFQYYEEEERQRGNFPDRFSGHQFPNYSSELNVNALLLGDSALYLCASSLSGVGDSPLHFGNGTRLTVT.